This T cell receptor beta chain was obtained from a study of radiation and T cells in renal cell carcinoma (dated by TCRdb to 2018 to 2021). For the study in its entirety: The samples were drawn from a clinical trial, where primary renal cell carcinomas were treated with 15 Gy of stereotactic body radiation therapy and then removed by nephrectomy 4 weeks afterward. A total of 4 million to 5 million unique CDR3 nucleotide sequences, encoding 2.5 million to 3 million unique CDR3 amino acid sequences, were found across all 55 or so samples. A total of around 50 samples underwent TCR beta sequencing, made up of approximately 26 tumors and roughly 27 peripheral blood samples.

This clone was seen more than once but under ten times. The specificity of this receptor is unknown. No quality values exist for individual bases; no much larger clone is one base distant. CDR1 LNHDA and CDR2 SQIVND were looked up in the germline V gene (reference sequence). V is reduced by 7 bases and J by 3 bases, leaving a spacing of 10 bases between them. The CDR3 sequence holds 13 residues, the cysteine and phenylalanine included. Only the CDR3 region is kept as DNA, spanning 39 bases read in frame from base 1. General findings and caveats noted by the study authors: Blood repertoire dynamics were not followed beyond 4 weeks after treatment. Because pretreatment tumor biopsies were not available, the baseline intratumoral presence of clonotypes could not be determined. With a single-armed trial design, the study had no way to address how radiation dose or scheduling affects the TCR repertoire. In blood, the top tumor clonotypes increased from baseline to 2 weeks after radiation and then shrank by 4 weeks, which suggests a temporary expansion of tumor-resident clones.

The immunoSEQ kit was used, according to the manufacturer's recommendations, to generate TCR beta libraries from genomic DNA. To prepare the libraries, a first multiplex PCR with proprietary primers was run, followed by a second PCR that added unique barcodes, and a bead cleanup was done after each round. Each sample batch included a kit-provided positive control reaction and a negative control reaction. The final libraries were assessed on an Agilent 4200 TapeStation D1000 ScreenTape, pooled by volume, and quantified by qPCR. Sequencing was performed on an Illumina NextSeq500 with a MidOutput 150-cycle cartridge, and 156 Read1 and 15 Index1 cycles were run with kit custom primers. The pooled library was loaded at around 1 pM, and roughly 20% PhiX control was spiked in. On the study's bioinformatics: Vendor-processed data were analyzed in R, and a clonotype was defined as all T cells sharing the same CDR3 nucleotide sequence. For clone abundance analyses, frequencies were normalized to the 10,000 most abundant clones in each sample. Public T cell clones, which averaged fewer than five per sample, were excluded before analysis. Tumor-enriched and baseline blood-enriched clonotypes were defined by at least a 32-fold difference in abundance between compartments. Clonotypes expanded or contracted between blood time points were identified with a beta-binomial differential abundance model. Similarity between tumor and blood repertoires was quantified using the Baroni-Urbani and Buser coefficient, and groups were compared with two-tailed Wilcoxon tests in R. Imported from immuneACCESS, the table was reduced by TCRdb to in-frame sequences with V and J called. These copies leave out some clones; in studies compared against another copy, an unresolved V gene accounts for under half, and the cause of the remainder is not known. V and J calls and clone size follow that table, whereas D and trimming were derived from the DNA. Recorded for this sample are 150,000 or so clones; around 90% of them occurred a single time. Clones ranked in the top ten supply over 3.5% of the sample.

The time point label, as the study defines it: baseline pretreatment blood. This specimen's treatment or condition label, per the study, means: 15 Gy SBRT to primary tumor, nephrectomy 4 weeks later. Serial peripheral blood from radiation-treated patients was sampled at baseline, 2 weeks and 4 weeks after SBRT to track tumor-enriched clonotypes. Renal cell carcinoma with clear cell pathology was present in all patients. Genomic DNA for TCR sequencing was prepared using the QIAamp DNA Blood Mini Kit (Qiagen). The analyses included only samples that passed all quality control checks. This sequence originates from a woman in her 70s with renal cell carcinoma. The sample in question was blood, obtained from a patient whose treatment included radiotherapy and nephrectomy. The V gene is TRBV19 and the J gene is TRBJ1-5, with the D gene call left open. The sequence in DNA is TGTGCCAGTACTAGGGCCTCCAATCAGCCCCAGCATTTT. This translates into CASTRASNQPQHF.